Described below is a single T cell receptor (beta chain) sequence and its context. Its cognate antigen is unknown. Germline lookup yields CDR1 MNHNS and CDR2 SASEGT. This CDR3 has 15 amino acids. V was trimmed by 10 bases and J by 4 bases, leaving 20 bases between them. This sample was included in a study of PD-1 blockade in classical Hodgkin lymphoma. Profiling relied on immunoSEQ multiplex PCR, and the TCRdb table lists in-frame clones only, not all of them. The top ten hold about 5.8% of the sample, which has about 50,000 clones, approximately 90% seen once. Points from the study as a whole: Healthy donors reportedly exceeded newly diagnosed patients in baseline TCR diversity. Partial responders and progressors had significantly lower baseline TCR diversity.

With no exception, relapse followed autologous stem cell transplantation in all patients, and brentuximab vedotin exposure varied. The material sequenced was peripheral blood mononuclear cells (PBMCs), taken before the second cycle of nivolumab. This clonotype originated in a human donor with classical Hodgkin lymphoma. The chain carries TRBV6-1 and TRBJ1-3, with D possibly matching TRBD1 (6 bases). The CDR3 nucleotides are TGTGCCACCAGCAAGGTGGGGGCGGCGGGAAACACCATATATTTT. Translating it yields CATSKVGAAGNTIYF.